The TCR beta chain described here comes from a study of graft-versus-host responses after intestinal transplantation. Whole-study context: Multivisceral, liver-intestinal, or isolated intestinal transplants were received by the recipients.

The germline V gene has CDR1 MDHEN and CDR2 SYDVKM. V lost 6 bases and J lost 9; bases outside the gene matches: 24. This CDR3 spans 19 amino acids. The data were produced by immunoSEQ multiplex PCR, yet TCRdb's version contains in-frame clones alone and is incomplete. The sample records about 130,000 clones, around nine tenths being singletons. Points from the study as a whole: Patients who carried graft-donor T cell macrochimerism also had high graft-versus-host to host-versus-graft clonal ratios in their allografts.

On this clone itself: Its cognate antigen is unknown.

Sample: unstimulated CD4+ T cells sorted from spleen or lymph node cells, taken before intestinal transplant. This receptor was identified in a human donor who received an intestinal transplant. The rearrangement joins TRBV28 to TRBJ2-1; 9 bases line up with TRBD1. The DNA of the CDR3 is TGTGCCAGCAGCCCTATATGGCTGAAGGGGGGGACAGGGATGGGTGAGCAGTTCTTC. This translates into CASSPIWLKGGTGMGEQFF.